The TCR beta chain under discussion was sequenced for a study of shared clonotypes between healthy human individuals. V shed 2 bases and J 3 bases; nucleotides not matched to a gene: 0. This CDR3 has 13 amino acids. The V gene's germline CDR1 is SGHDT and CDR2 YYEEEE. CD8 cells regarded as naive lacked CD45RO, were positively chosen for CCR7, and omitted terminally differentiated effector memory CD45RA+ cells. The repertoire was sequenced with immunoSEQ multiplex PCR; TCRdb's copy has only in-frame clones and lacks some. This sample has millions of clones, with about 94% found just once. This receptor was taken from a man younger than 30 in good health. The sequencing sample was made of naive CD8+ T cells sorted from blood. The chain links TRBV5-6 to TRBJ2-3, with 7 nucleotides matching TRBD2. In DNA, the CDR3 is TGTGCCAGCAGCTTCGGGGGGACAGATACGCAGTATTTT. It is translated as CASSFGGTDTQYF.